Sequencing of this T cell receptor (beta chain) was carried out in a study of neurological immune-mediated disorders. Ten or more counts support this clonotype. Trimming cost V 4 bases and J 2 bases; bases outside gene matches: 5. The CDR3 is 15 amino acids. The germline gives CDR1 SGHRS, CDR2 YFSETQ. TCRdb independently ran MiXCR on the 5' RACE reads; one entry per CDR3 protein. The data hold roughly 50,000 distinct CDR3 sequences, with 10% observed a single time. The rearrangement links TRBV5-1 to TRBJ2-1, with 8 bases aligning to TRBD2. Specimen: PBMCs. The clonotype originates from an older man with HTLV-1-associated myelopathy (HAM/TSP). The CDR3 region is CASSSSGDPYNEQFF. The CDR3 region has the DNA TGCGCCAGCAGCAGTAGCGGGGATCCCTACAATGAGCAGTTCTTC.